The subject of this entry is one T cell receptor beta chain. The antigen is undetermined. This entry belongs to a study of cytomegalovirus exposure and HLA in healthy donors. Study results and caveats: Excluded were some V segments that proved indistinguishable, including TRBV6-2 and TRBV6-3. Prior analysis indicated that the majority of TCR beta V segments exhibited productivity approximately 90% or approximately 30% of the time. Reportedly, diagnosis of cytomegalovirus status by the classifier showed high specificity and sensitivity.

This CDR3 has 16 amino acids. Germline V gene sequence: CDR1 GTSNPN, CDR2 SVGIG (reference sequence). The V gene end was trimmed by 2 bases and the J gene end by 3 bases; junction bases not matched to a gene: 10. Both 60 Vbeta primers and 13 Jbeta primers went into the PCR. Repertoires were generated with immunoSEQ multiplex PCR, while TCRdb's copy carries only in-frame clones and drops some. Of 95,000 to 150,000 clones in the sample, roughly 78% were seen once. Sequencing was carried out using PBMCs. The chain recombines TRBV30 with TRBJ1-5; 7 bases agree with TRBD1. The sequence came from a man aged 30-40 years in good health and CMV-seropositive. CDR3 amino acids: CAWSRGSDRANQPQHF. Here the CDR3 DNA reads TGTGCCTGGAGTCGCGGGTCTGACAGGGCCAATCAGCCCCAGCATTTT.